One and the same sample provided the 21 T cell receptor beta chains below, sequenced in a study of blood T cells in healthy people across ages. PCR was performed a second time for about 6 to 11 cycles using a sample-barcoded 5' primer and a J-beta primer mix. TCRdb redid the calling of the 5' RACE reads with MiXCR, one entry per CDR3 protein. The sample holds about 780,000 distinct CDR3 sequences; 35% to 50% are singletons and the top ten take approximately 18%. The sample taken for sequencing was blood. These receptors originate from an elderly man in good health.

In this sample, this clonotype turned up many times. This chain links TRBV6-2 or TRBV6-3 with TRBJ2-7; no clear D gene. Trimming shortened V by 0 bases and J by 2 bases, and 11 bases separated the two germline ends. Germline-derived CDR1 and CDR2 are MNHEY and SVGEGT. The CDR3 consists of 15 residues. CDR3 amino acids: CASSYSYGVTYEQYF. CDR3 sequence (DNA): TGTGCCAGCAGTTACTCGTATGGAGTTACCTACGAGCAGTACTTC.

This clonotype appeared a single time. This chain joins TRBV7-9 and TRBJ2-3, with TRBD2 matching 13 bases. The germline V gene has CDR1 SEHNR and CDR2 FQNEAQ (reference sequence). This CDR3 comprises 17 residues. The J segment lost 1 base and the V segment lost 5 bases, leaving 6 bases of the junction unmatched. The chain's CDR3 is CASSDRTSGSGTDTQYF. The DNA of the CDR3 is TGTGCCAGCAGCGACCGGACTAGCGGGAGTGGCACAGATACGCAGTATTTT.

The chain links TRBV28 to TRBJ2-5, with no clear D. V gave up 5 bases and J gave up 4 bases, with 11 bases separating them. Germline values: CDR1 MDHEN, CDR2 SYDVKM. The CDR3 consists of 13 residues. CDR3 loop: CASSTQLGETQYF. The CDR3 DNA reads as TGTGCCAGCAGTACACAGTTGGGAGAGACCCAGTACTTC. Full variable domain (remainder filled in from reference TRBV28 and TRBJ2-5): DVKVTQSSRYLVKRTGEKVFLECVQDMDHENMFWYRQDPGLGLRLIYFSYDVKMKEKGDIPEGYSVSREKKERFSLILESASTNQTSMYLCASSTQLGETQYFGPGTRLLVL.

With respect to this clonotype: An end of the junction does not agree with germline; a read error may underlie this. The J gene is TRBJ2-7, the V gene TRBV6-6; D is ambiguous. This CDR3 has 15 residues. Germline loops: CDR1 MNHNY, CDR2 SVGAGI (reference sequence). CDR3 sequence: CAGSLDPQSSYGQYF. The CDR3 nucleotides read TGTGCCGGCAGCCTCGACCCCCAGAGCTCCTACGGGCAGTACTTC.

A word on this clonotype: An end of the junction does not agree with germline; a read error may underlie this. The chain links TRBV12-3 or TRBV12-4 to TRBJ1-6; tentative D call: TRBD1 (5 bases). There are 15 residues in the CDR3. The CDR3 region has the DNA TGCGCCAGCAGTGTCGGGACGGACTTTAATTCACCCCTCCACTTT. Translated, it gives CASSVGTDFNSPLHF.

The chain is built from TRBV15 and TRBJ2-7, with D possibly called TRBD1 or TRBD2 (5 bases each). The CDR3 is made up of 17 amino acids. Trimming stripped 4 bases from V and 6 bases from J, with 25 bases between. Germline lookup yields CDR1 LNHNV and CDR2 YYDKDF (reference sequence). This CDR3 is CATSTDTGTVIIGEQYF. The CDR3, as DNA: TGTGCCACCAGCACAGATACCGGGACGGTAATAATTGGCGAGCAGTACTTC. Combining the CDR3 with reference TRBV15 and TRBJ2-7 gives the whole variable domain DAMVIQNPRYQVTQFGKPVTLSCSQTLNHNVMYWYQQKSSQAPKLLFHYYDKDFNNEADTPDNFQSRRPNTSFCFLDIRSPGLGDTAMYLCATSTDTGTVIIGEQYFGPGTRLTVT.

The V call is TRBV4-3, the J call TRBJ2-3; D is perhaps TRBD1 or TRBD2 (5 bases each). Germline values: CDR1 LGHNA, CDR2 YSLEER. The CDR3 length is 15 residues. V was shortened by 4 bases and J by 4 bases, with 15 bases between the two germline ends. The CDR3 DNA reads TGCGCCAGCAGCCGAGGGACGAGCTGGCCAGATACGCAGTATTTT. Its translation is CASSRGTSWPDTQYF.

This clonotype was observed a few times. The rearrangement links TRBV9 to TRBJ1-5; 9 bases map to TRBD1. Trimming cost V 3 bases and J 6 bases; bases outside gene matches: 7. CDR3 size: 15 residues. In germline, CDR1 is SGDLS, CDR2 YYNGEE. Here the CDR3 reads CASSDGTGTGQPQHF. The CDR3 DNA reads as TGTGCCAGCAGCGATGGGACAGGGACCGGTCAGCCCCAGCATTTT.

About this clonotype: At one end, the junction sequence differs from germline, possibly due to a read error. The chain carries TRBV10-3 and TRBJ2-7, with D perhaps assigned TRBD1 or TRBD2 (6 bases each). This CDR3 is built from 16 residues. CDR1 ENHRY and CDR2 SYGVKD come from the germline V gene. The CDR3 region is CTISESGGLSSYEQYF. The CDR3 DNA sequence: TGTACCATCAGTGAGTCCGGGGGCCTGAGCTCCTACGAGCAGTACTTC.

This clonotype was seen a few times. This sequence joins TRBV28 and TRBJ1-4; the D gene is possibly TRBD1 (6 bases). Trimming pared 6 bases from V and 3 bases from J, leaving 17 bases between. CDR1 MDHEN and CDR2 SYDVKM come from the germline V gene. The CDR3 is made up of 16 amino acids. The CDR3 loop reads CASRDHGGEANEKLFF. The CDR3 bases are TGTGCCAGCAGGGACCACGGGGGCGAGGCTAATGAAAAACTGTTTTTT. Together with reference TRBV28 and TRBJ1-4, the CDR3 gives the full variable domain: DVKVTQSSRYLVKRTGEKVFLECVQDMDHENMFWYRQDPGLGLRLIYFSYDVKMKEKGDIPEGYSVSREKKERFSLILESASTNQTSMYLCASRDHGGEANEKLFFGSGTQLSVL.

The V call is TRBV7-2, the J call TRBJ1-5; D may be TRBD1 (5 bases). The length of the CDR3 is 18 residues. V lost 3 bases, J lost 0 bases, and 18 bases lay in between. Germline V CDR1 and CDR2: SGHTA, FQGNSA. Here the CDR3 DNA reads TGTGCCAGCAGCTTTTTTAGGGGAGGAATAAGTAGCAATCAGCCCCAGCATTTT. Residues: CASSFFRGGISSNQPQHF.

The J gene is TRBJ1-4, the V gene TRBV20-1; D is unclear. The V end was cut by 2 bases, the J end by 0 bases, with 7 bases between. The CDR3 loop spans 14 amino acids. CDR1 is DFQATT and CDR2 is SNEGSKA in the germline V gene (reference sequence). The DNA of the CDR3 is TGCAGTGCTAGACGGGAAGCAACTAATGAAAAACTGTTTTTT. This encodes CSARREATNEKLFF.

Regarding this clonotype: Just one base apart from a much larger clone, this may be a read error. The J gene is TRBJ2-7, the V gene TRBV5-1; 8 nucleotides align to TRBD2. V dropped 0 bases and J dropped 2; count of bases not matched to a gene: 4. Germline V lookup: CDR1 SGHRS, CDR2 YFSETQ. The CDR3 contains 15 residues. The DNA for the CDR3 is TGCGCCAGCAGCTTGGCCCGTAGCGGGGCCTACGAGCAGTACTTC. It specifies CASSLARSGAYEQYF.

The chain uses TRBV20-1 and TRBJ2-5; TRBD2 matches at 10 bases. TRBJ2-7 explains the end of the DNA better; the J call may be wrong. Looked up from germline, CDR1 is DFQATT and CDR2 is SNEGSKA (reference sequence). The CDR3 is 15 residues long. The CDR3 DNA reads TGCAGTGCTAGAGCTCTGGGTAGCGGGAGGCACGAGCAGTACTTC. Encoded protein: CSARALGSGRHEQYF.

The chain employs TRBV11-2 and TRBJ1-2, with 10 bases lining up with TRBD1. Germline V gene data show CDR1 as SGHAT and CDR2 as FQNNGV. With 5 bases clipped from V and 6 bases from J, the junction kept 6 bases outside the gene matches. This CDR3 is built from 14 residues. CDR3 in amino acids: CASSRDRGSDGYTF. The CDR3 coding sequence is TGTGCCAGCAGCAGGGACAGGGGTTCAGATGGCTACACCTTC.

This clonotype was seen a handful of times. The chain joins TRBV7-9 to TRBJ1-2; D unclear. V was shortened by 1 base and J by 3 bases, with 9 bases between the two germline ends. The CDR3 extends over 14 amino acids. Germline assignment: CDR1 SEHNR and CDR2 FQNEAQ (reference sequence). CDR3 amino acids: CASSLGVSYYGYTF. The CDR3 bases are TGTGCCAGCAGCTTAGGAGTCAGCTACTATGGCTACACCTTC.

This chain uses TRBV20-1 with TRBJ1-2, with D perhaps matching TRBD1 (6 bases). The CDR3 is 12 residues long. The ends were cut back, 3 bases at V and 8 bases at J, with 13 bases in the middle. Germline loops: CDR1 DFQATT, CDR2 SNEGSKA (reference sequence). For the CDR3, the DNA is TGCAGTGCTAGTACAGGGAGGGCGGGCTACACCTTC. This gives the protein CSASTGRAGYTF.

Note on this clonotype: Just one base apart from a much larger clone, this may be a read error. The chain links TRBV20-1 to TRBJ2-3, with 7 bases lining up with TRBD2. In germline, CDR1 is DFQATT, CDR2 SNEGSKA (reference sequence). The CDR3 consists of 15 residues. J lost 2 bases, V lost 6 bases, and 11 bases had no gene match. The CDR3 region is CSATSGDYFTDTQYF. In DNA form, the CDR3 reads TGCAGTGCCACCTCTGGGGACTACTTCACAGATACGCAGTATTTT.

The V gene is TRBV12-3 or TRBV12-4, the J gene TRBJ1-2, with D uncertain. Trimming stripped 6 bases from V and 4 bases from J, with 9 bases between. This CDR3 comprises 12 residues. CDR3 sequence: CASSPVGYGYTF. DNA for the CDR3: TGTGCCAGCAGCCCGGTTGGCTATGGCTACACCTTC.

This sequence joins TRBV6-6 and TRBJ2-3; no clear D gene. The CDR3 sequence is 16 residues long. V lost 0 bases and J 0 bases, leaving 10 bases between the germline ends. The V gene's germline CDR1 is MNHNY and CDR2 SVGAGI (reference sequence). CDR3 sequence: CASSYSQEISTDTQYF. The CDR3 DNA is TGTGCCAGCAGTTACTCCCAGGAGATTAGCACAGATACGCAGTATTTT.

This clonotype was recorded a few times. The V gene is TRBV20-1, the J gene TRBJ2-5, with 11 bases matching TRBD2. CDR3 length: 14 amino acids. The V gene end was trimmed by 4 bases and the J gene end by 5 bases; junction bases not matched to a gene: 6. Germline values: CDR1 DFQATT, CDR2 SNEGSKA (reference sequence). DNA for the CDR3: TGCAGTGCTACCACTAGCGGGAGCAGGGAGACCCAGTACTTC. Translating gives CSATTSGSRETQYF.